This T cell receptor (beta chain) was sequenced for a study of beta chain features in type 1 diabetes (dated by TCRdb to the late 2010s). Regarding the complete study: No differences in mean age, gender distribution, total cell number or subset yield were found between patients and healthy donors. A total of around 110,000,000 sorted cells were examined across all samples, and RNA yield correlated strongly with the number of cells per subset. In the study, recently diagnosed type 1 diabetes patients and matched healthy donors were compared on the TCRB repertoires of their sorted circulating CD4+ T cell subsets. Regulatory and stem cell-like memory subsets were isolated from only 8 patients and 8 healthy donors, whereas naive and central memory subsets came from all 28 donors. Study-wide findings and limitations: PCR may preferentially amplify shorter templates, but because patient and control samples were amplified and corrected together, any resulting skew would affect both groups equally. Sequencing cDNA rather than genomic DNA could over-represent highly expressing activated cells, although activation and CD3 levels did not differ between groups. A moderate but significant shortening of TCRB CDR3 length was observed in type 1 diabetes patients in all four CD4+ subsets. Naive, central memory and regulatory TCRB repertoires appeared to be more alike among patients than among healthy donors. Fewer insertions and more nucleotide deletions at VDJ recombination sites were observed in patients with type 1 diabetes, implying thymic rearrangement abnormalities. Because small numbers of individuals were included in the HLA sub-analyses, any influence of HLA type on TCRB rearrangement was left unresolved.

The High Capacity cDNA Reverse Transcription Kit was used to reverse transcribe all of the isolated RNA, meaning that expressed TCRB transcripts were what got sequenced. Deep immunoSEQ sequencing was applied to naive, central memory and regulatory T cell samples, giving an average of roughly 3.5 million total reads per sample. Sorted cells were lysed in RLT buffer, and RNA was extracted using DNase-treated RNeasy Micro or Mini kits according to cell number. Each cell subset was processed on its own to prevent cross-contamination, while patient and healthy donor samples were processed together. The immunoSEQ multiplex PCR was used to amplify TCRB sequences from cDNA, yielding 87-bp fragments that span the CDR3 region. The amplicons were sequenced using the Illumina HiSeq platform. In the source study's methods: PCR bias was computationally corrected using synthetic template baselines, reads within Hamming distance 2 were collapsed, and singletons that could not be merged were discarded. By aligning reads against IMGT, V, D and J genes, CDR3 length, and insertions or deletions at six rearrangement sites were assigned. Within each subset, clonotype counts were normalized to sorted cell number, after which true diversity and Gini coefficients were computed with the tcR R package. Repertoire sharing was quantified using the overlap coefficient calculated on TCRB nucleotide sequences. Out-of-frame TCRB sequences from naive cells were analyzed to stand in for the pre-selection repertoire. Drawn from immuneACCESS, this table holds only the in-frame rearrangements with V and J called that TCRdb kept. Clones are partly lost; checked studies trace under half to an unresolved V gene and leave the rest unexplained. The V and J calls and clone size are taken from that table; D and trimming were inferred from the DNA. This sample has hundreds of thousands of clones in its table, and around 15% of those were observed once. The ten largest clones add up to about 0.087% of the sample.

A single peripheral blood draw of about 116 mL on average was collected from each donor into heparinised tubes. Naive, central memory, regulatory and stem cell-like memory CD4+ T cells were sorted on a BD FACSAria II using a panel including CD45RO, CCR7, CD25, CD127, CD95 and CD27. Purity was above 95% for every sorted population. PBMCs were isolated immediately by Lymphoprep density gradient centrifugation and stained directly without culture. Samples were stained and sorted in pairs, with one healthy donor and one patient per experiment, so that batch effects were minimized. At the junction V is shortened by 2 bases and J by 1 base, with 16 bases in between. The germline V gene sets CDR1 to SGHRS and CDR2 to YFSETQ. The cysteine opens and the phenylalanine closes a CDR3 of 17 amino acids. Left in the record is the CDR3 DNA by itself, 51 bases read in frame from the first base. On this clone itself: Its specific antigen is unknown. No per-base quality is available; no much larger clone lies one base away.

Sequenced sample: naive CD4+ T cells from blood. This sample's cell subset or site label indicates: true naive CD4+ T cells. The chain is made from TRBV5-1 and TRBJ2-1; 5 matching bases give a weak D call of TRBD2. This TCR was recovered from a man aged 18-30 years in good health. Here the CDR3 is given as CASSLVREGRSYNEQFF. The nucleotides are TGCGCCAGCAGCTTAGTCCGCGAGGGAAGGTCCTACAATGAGCAGTTCTTC. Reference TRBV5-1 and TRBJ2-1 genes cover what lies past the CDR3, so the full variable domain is KAGVTQTPRYLIKTRGQQVTLSCSPISGHRSVSWYQQTPGQGLQFLFEYFSETQRNKGNFPGRFSGRQFSNSRSEMNVSTLELGDSALYLCASSLVREGRSYNEQFFGPGTRLTVL.